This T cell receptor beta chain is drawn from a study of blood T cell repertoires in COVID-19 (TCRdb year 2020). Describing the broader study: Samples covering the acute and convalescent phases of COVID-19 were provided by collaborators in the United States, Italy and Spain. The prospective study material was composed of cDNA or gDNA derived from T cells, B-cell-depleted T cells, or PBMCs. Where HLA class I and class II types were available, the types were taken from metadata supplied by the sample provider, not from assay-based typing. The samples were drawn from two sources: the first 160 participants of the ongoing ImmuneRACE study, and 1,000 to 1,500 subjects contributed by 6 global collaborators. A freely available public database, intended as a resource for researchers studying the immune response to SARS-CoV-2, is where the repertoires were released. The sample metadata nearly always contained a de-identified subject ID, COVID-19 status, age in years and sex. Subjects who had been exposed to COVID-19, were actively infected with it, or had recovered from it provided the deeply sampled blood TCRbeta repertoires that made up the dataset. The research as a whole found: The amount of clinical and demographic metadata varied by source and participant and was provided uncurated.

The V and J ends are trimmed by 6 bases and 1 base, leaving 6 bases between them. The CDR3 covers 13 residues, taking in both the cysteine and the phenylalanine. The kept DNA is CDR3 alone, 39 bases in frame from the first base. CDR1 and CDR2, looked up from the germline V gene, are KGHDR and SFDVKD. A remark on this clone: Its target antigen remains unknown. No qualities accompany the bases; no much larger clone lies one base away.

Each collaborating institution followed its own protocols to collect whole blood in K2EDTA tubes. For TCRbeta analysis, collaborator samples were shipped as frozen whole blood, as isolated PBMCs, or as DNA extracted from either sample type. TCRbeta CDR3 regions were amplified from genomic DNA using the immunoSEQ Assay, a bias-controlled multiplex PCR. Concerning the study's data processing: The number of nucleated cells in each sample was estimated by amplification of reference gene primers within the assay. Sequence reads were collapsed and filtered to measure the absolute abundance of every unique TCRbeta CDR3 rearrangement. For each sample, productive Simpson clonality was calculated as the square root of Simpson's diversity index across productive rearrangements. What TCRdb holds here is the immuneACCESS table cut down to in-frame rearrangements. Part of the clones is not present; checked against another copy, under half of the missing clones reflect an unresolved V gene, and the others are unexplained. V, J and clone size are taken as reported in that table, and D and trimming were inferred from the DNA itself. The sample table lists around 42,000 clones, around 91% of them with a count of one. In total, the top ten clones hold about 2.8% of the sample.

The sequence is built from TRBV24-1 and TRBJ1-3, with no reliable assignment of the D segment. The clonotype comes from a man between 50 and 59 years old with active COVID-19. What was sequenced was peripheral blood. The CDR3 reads CATSRSSGNTIYF. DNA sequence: TGTGCCACCAGTCGTTCTTCTGGAAACACCATATATTTT.